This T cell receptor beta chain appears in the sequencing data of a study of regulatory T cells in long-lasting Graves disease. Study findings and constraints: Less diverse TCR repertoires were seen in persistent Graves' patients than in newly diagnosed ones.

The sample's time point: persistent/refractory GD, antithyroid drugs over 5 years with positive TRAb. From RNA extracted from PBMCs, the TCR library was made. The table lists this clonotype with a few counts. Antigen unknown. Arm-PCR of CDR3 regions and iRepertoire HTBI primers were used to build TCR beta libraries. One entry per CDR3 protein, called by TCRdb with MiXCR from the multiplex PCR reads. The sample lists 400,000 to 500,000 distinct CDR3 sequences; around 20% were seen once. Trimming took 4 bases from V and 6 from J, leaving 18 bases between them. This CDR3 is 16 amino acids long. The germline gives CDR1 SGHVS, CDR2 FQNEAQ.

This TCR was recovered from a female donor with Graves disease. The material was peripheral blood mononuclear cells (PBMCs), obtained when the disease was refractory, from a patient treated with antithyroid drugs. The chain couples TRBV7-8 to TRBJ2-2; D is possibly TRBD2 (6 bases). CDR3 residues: CASSSRPPSAPGELFF. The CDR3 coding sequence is TGTGCCAGCAGCTCTCGCCCTCCTAGCGCCCCCGGGGAGCTGTTTTTT.